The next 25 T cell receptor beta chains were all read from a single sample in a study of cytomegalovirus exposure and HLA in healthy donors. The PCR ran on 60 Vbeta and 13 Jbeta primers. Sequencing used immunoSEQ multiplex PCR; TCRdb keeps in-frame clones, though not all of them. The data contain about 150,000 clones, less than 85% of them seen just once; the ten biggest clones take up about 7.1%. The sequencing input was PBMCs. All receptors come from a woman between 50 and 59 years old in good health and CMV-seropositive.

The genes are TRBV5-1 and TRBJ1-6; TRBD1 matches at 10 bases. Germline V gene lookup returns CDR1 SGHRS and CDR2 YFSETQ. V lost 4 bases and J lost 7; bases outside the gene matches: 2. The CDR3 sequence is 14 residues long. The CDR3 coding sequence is TGCGCCAGCAGCGGACAGGGGGGGAATTCACCCCTCCACTTT. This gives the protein CASSGQGGNSPLHF. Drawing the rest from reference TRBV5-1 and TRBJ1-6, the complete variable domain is KAGVTQTPRYLIKTRGQQVTLSCSPISGHRSVSWYQQTPGQGLQFLFEYFSETQRNKGNFPGRFSGRQFSNSRSEMNVSTLELGDSALYLCASSGQGGNSPLHFGNGTRLTVT.

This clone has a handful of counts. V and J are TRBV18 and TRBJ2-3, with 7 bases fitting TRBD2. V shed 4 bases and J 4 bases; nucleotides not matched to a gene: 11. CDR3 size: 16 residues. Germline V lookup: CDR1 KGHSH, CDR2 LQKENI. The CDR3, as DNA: TGTGCCAGCTCACTCTTCTCTAGCGGCAGGGCAGATACGCAGTATTTT. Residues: CASSLFSSGRADTQYF.

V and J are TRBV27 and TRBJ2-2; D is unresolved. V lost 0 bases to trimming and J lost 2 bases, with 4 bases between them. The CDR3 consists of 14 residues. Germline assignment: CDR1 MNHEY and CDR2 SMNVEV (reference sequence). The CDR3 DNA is TGTGCCAGCAGTTTATCTCTTAACACCGGGGAGCTGTTTTTT. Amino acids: CASSLSLNTGELFF.

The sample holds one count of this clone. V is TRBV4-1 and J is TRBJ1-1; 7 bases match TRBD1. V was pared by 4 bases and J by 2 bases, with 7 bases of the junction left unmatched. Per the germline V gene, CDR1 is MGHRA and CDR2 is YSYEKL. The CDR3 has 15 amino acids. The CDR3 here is CASSLNWDRNTEAFF. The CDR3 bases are TGCGCCAGCAGCCTAAACTGGGACAGAAACACTGAAGCTTTCTTT.

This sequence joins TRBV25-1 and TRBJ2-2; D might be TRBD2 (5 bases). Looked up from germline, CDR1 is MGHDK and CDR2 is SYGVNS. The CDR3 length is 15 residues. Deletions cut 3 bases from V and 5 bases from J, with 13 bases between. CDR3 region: CASSDETTLTGELFF. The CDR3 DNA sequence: TGTGCCAGCAGTGATGAGACTACGTTAACCGGGGAGCTGTTTTTT.

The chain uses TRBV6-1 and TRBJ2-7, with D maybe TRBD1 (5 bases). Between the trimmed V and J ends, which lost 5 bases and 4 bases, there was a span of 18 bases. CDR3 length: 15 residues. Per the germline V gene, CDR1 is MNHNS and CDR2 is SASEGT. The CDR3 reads CASSSRPQGGYEQYF. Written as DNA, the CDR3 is TGTGCCAGCAGTTCGCGGCCCCAGGGTGGATACGAGCAGTACTTC.

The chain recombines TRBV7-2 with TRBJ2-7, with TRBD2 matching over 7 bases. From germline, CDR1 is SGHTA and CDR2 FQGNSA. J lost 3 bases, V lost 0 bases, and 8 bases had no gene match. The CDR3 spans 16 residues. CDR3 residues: CASSLAPSGANYEQYF. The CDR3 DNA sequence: TGTGCCAGCAGCTTAGCACCGAGCGGGGCGAACTACGAGCAGTACTTC.

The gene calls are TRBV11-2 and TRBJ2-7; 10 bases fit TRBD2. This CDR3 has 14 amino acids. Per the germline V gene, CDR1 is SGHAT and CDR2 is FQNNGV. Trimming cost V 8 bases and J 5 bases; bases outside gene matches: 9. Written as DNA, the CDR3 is TGTGCCAGCGGGGATAGCGGGGGGCCCGACGAGCAGTACTTC. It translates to CASGDSGGPDEQYF.

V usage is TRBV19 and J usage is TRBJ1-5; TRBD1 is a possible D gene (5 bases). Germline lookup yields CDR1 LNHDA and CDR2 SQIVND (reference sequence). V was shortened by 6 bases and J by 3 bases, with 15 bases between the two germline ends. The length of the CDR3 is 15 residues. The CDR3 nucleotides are TGTGCCAGTAGAGACCACAGGCAACTCAATCAGCCCCAGCATTTT. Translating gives CASRDHRQLNQPQHF. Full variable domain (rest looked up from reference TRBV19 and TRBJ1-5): DGGITQSPKYLFRKEGQNVTLSCEQNLNHDAMYWYRQDPGQGLRLIYYSQIVNDFQKGDIAEGYSVSREKKESFPLTVTSAQKNPTAFYLCASRDHRQLNQPQHFGDGTRLSIL.

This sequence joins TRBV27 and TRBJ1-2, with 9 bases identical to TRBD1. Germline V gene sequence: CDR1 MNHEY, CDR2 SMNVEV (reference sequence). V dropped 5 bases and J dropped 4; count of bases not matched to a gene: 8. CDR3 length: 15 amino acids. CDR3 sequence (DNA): TGTGCCAGCAGTATTAACAGGGGGCTTATCTATGGCTACACCTTC. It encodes CASSINRGLIYGYTF.

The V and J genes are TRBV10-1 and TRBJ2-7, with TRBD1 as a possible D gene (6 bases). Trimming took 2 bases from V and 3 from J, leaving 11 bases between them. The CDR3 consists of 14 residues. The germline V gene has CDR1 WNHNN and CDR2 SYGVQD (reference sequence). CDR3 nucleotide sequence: TGCGCCAGCAGTGAGGACAGGACCGGCTACGAGCAGTACTTC. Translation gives CASSEDRTGYEQYF.

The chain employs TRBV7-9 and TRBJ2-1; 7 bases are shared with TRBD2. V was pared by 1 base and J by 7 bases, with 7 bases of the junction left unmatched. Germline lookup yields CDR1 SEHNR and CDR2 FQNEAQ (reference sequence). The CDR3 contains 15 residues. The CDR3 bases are TGTGCCAGCAGCTTAGTCCTAGCGGAAAGGAATGAGCAGTTCTTC. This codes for CASSLVLAERNEQFF.

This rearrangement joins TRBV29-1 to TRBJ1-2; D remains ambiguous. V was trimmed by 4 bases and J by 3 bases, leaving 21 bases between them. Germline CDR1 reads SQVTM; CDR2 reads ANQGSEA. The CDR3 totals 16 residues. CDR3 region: CSVGPSDSPFYYGYTF. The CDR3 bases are TGCAGCGTTGGCCCCTCGGACTCCCCCTTTTACTATGGCTACACCTTC.

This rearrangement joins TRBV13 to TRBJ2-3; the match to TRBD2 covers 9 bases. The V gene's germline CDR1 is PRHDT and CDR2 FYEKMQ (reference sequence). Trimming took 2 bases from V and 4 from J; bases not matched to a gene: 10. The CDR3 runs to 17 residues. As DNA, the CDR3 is TGTGCCAGCAGCTTACGCACGGGGCGGGGGGGCCCAGATACGCAGTATTTT. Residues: CASSLRTGRGGPDTQYF.

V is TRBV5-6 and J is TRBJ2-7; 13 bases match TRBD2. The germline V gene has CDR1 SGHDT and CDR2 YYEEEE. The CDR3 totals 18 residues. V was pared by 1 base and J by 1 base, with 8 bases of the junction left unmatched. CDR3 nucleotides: TGTGCCAGCAGCTTGAGGACTAGCGGGGGCCCACCTTCCTACGAGCAGTACTTC. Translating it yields CASSLRTSGGPPSYEQYF.

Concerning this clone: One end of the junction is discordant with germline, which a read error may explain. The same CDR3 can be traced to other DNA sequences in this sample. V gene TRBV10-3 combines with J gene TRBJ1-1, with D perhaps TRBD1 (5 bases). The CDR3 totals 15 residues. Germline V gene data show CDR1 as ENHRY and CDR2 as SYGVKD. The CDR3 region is CAISDKGRSDTEAFF. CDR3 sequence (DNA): TGTGCTATCAGTGATAAGGGGCGCTCGGACACTGAAGCTTTCTTT.

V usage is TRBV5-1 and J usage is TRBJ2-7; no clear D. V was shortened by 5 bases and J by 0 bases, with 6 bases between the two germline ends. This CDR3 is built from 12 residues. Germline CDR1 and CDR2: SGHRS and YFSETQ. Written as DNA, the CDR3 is TGCGCCAGCAGGAGTCCCTCCTACGAGCAGTACTTC. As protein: CASRSPSYEQYF.

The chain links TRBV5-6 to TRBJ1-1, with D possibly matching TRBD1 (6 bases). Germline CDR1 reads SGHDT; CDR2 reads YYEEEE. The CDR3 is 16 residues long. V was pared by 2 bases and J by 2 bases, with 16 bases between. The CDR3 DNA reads TGTGCCAGCAGCTTCGGGGGGGCCAGTCGCAACACTGAAGCTTTCTTT. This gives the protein CASSFGGASRNTEAFF.

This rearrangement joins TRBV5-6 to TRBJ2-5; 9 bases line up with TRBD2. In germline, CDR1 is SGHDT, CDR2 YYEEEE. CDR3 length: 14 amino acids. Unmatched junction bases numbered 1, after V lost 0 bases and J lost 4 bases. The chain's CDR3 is CASSLELAGETQYF. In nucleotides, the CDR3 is TGTGCCAGCAGCTTGGAACTAGCGGGAGAGACCCAGTACTTC.

CDR3 protein: CASGGLAASGEQFF. The CDR3, as DNA: TGTGCCAGTGGGGGACTAGCGGCTTCGGGTGAGCAGTTCTTC. This chain links TRBV19 with TRBJ2-1; 11 nucleotides align to TRBD2. CDR1 is LNHDA and CDR2 is SQIVND in the germline V gene (reference sequence). This CDR3 is built from 14 residues. The J segment lost 9 bases and the V segment lost 8 bases, leaving 9 bases of the junction unmatched. The full variable domain, completed using reference TRBV19 and TRBJ2-1, is DGGITQSPKYLFRKEGQNVTLSCEQNLNHDAMYWYRQDPGQGLRLIYYSQIVNDFQKGDIAEGYSVSREKKESFPLTVTSAQKNPTAFYLCASGGLAASGEQFFGPGTRLTVL.

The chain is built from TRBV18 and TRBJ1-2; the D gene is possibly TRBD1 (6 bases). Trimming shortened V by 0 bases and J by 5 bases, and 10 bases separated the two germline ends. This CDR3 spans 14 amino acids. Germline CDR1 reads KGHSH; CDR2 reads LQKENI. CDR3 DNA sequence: TGTGCCAGCTCACCACCTGGGGGGGCGTATGGCTACACCTTC. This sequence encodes CASSPPGGAYGYTF.

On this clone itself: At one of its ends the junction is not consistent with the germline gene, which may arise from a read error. CDR3 sequence reads: CATSDNRNTEAFF. As DNA, the CDR3 is TGCGCCACCTCAGACAACAGGAACACTGAAGCTTTTTTT. This chain connects TRBV10-2 to TRBJ1-1; D may be TRBD1 (5 bases). The CDR3 contains 13 residues. Per germline, CDR1 WSHSY and CDR2 SAAADI.

This chain's CDR3 is CASSILGRGTEAFF. The CDR3 DNA sequence: TGTGCCAGTAGTATCCTGGGCCGGGGCACTGAAGCTTTCTTT. The chain has TRBV19 and TRBJ1-1; D is uncertain. V was trimmed by 3 bases and J by 4 bases, leaving 12 bases between them. This CDR3 region has 14 residues. CDR1 is LNHDA and CDR2 is SQIVND in the germline V gene (reference sequence). Full variable domain (missing parts from reference TRBV19 and TRBJ1-1): DGGITQSPKYLFRKEGQNVTLSCEQNLNHDAMYWYRQDPGQGLRLIYYSQIVNDFQKGDIAEGYSVSREKKESFPLTVTSAQKNPTAFYLCASSILGRGTEAFFGQGTRLTVV.

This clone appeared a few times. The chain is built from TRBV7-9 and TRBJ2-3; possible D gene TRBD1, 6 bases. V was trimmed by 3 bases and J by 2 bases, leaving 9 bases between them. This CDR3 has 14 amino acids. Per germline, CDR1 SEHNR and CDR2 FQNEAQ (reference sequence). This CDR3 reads CASSLGAPTDTQYF. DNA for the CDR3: TGTGCCAGCAGCTTGGGGGCGCCCACAGATACGCAGTATTTT. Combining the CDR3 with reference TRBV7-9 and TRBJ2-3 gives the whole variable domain DTGVSQNPRHKITKRGQNVTFRCDPISEHNRLYWYRQTLGQGPEFLTYFQNEAQLEKSRLLSDRFSAERPKGSFSTLEIQRTEQGDSAMYLCASSLGAPTDTQYFGPGTRLTVL.

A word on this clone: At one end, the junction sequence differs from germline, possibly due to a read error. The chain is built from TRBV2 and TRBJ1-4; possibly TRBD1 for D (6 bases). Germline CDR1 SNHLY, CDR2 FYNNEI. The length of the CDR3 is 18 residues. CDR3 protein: CASSEETTGMAHNEKLFF. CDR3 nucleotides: TGTGCCAGCAGCGAAGAAACTACAGGGATGGCTCATAATGAAAAACTGTTTTTT. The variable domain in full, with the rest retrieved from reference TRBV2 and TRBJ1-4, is EPEVTQTPSHQVTQMGQEVILRCVPISNHLYFYWYRQILGQKVEFLVSFYNNEISEKSEIFDDQFSVERPDGSNFTLKIRSTKLEDSAMYFCASSEETTGMAHNEKLFFGSGTQLSVL.